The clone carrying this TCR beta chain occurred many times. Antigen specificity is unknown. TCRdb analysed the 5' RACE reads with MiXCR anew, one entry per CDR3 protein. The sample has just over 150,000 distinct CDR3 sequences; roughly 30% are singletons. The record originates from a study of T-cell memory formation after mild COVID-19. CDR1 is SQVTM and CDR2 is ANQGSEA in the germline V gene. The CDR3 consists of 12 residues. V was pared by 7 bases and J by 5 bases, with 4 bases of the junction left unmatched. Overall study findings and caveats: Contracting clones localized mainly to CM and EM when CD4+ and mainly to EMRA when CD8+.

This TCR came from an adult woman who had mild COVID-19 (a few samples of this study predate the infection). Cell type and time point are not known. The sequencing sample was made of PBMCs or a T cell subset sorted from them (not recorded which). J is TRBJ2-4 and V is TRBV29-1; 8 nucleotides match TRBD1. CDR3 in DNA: TGCAGCGCGGGACAGGCCCAAAACATTCAGTACTTC. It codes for CSAGQAQNIQYF.